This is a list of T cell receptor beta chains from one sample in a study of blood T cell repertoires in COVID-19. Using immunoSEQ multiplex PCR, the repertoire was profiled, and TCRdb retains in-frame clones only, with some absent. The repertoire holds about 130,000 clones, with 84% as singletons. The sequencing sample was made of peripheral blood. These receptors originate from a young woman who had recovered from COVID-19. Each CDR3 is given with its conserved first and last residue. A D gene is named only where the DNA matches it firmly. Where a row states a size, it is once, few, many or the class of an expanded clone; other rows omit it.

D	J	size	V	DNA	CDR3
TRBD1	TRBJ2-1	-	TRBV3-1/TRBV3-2	TGTGCCAGCAGCCAAGGCCGGGACAGGCACAGCTCCTACAATGAGCAGTTCTTC	CASSQGRDRHSSYNEQFF
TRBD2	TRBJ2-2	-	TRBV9	TGTGCCAGCAGCGTTTCGGGCGGGGGGCTAGCGACCGGGGAGCTGTTTTTT	CASSVSGGGLATGELFF
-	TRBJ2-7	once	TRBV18	TGTGCCAGCTCACGGGCTAGCTTAGCTATCGACGAGCAGTACTTC	CASSRASLAIDEQYF
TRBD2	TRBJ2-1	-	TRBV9	TGTGCCAGCAGCGTAGGTCCTAGCGGGAGTGGCAATGAGCAGTTCTTC	CASSVGPSGSGNEQFF
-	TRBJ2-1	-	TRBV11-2	TGTGCCAGCAGCGAATATACGGGAGTTGAATTCAATGAGCAGTTCTTC	CASSEYTGVEFNEQFF
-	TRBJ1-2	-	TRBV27	TGTGCCAGCAGTTTATCGAGTAACTATGGCTACACCTTC	CASSLSSNYGYTF
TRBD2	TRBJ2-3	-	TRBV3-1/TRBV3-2	TGTGCCAGCAGCCACAAGGAGCGGGGGATCACAGATACGCAGTATTTT	CASSHKERGITDTQYF
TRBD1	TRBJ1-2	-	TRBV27	TGTGCCAGCAGTTTATCAGGGGGCGACAACTATGGCTACACCTTC	CASSLSGGDNYGYTF
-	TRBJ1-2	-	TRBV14	TGTGCCAGCAGCCCGGACAGTTCTAACTATGGCTACACCTTC	CASSPDSSNYGYTF
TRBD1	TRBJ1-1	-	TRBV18	TGTGCCAGCTCACCAAACAGGGGAAACACTGAAGCTTTCTTT	CASSPNRGNTEAFF
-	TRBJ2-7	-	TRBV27	TGTGCCAGCAGTTTGCGACCCGGGAGCGAGCAGTACTTC	CASSLRPGSEQYF
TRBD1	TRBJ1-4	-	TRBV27	TGTGCCAGCAGTTTACGGGGCAGGGGGGATGAAAAACTGTTTTTT	CASSLRGRGDEKLFF
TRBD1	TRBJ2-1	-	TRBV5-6	TGTGCCAGCAGCGCGGAGGACAGGGGTTTCAATGAGCAGTTCTTC	CASSAEDRGFNEQFF
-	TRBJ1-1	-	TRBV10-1	TGCGCCAGCAGTGAATTGGGAGGGGCCAGCGGTAGAAACACTGAAGCTTTCTTT	CASSELGGASGRNTEAFF
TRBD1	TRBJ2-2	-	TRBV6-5	TGTGCCAGCAGGGTAACAGGGGTGAACACCGGGGAGCTGTTTTTT	CASRVTGVNTGELFF
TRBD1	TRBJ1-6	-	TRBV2	TGTGCCAGCGGAGCGACAGGGAATTATAATTCACCCCTCCACTTT	CASGATGNYNSPLHF
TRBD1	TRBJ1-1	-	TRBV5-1	TGCGCCAGCAGCATCGACCGGACAGGGGGATTGAACACTGAAGCTTTCTTT	CASSIDRTGGLNTEAFF
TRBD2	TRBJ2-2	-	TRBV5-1	TGCGCCAGCAGCACCGGACTAGCGGGGAACACCGGGGAGCTGTTTTTT	CASSTGLAGNTGELFF
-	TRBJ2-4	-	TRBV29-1	TGCAGCGTTTACGTGTCCCAGGGGATTCAGTACTTC	CSVYVSQGIQYF
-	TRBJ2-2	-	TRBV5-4	TGTGCCAGCAGTCCCCCAGCCGGGGAGCTGTTTTTT	CASSPPAGELFF
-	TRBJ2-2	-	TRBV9	TGTGCCAGCAGCGTAAACACAGGGAATACCGGGGAGCTGTTTTTT	CASSVNTGNTGELFF
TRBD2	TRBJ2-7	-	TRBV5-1	TGCGCCAGCAGCTTGGCCTCGACTAGCGGTTACTACGAGCAGTACTTC	CASSLASTSGYYEQYF
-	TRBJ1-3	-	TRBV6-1	TGTGCCAGCAGAGAAGTAGGAAACACCATATATTTT	CASREVGNTIYF
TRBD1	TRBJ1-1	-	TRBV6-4	TGTGCCAGCAGTGTGGGACAGGGGGCCGGGTTTTCTGAAGCTTTCTTT	CASSVGQGAGFSEAFF
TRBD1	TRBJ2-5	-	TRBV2	TGTGCCAGCAGTGTAAGACAGGGGGGTGAGACCCAGTACTTC	CASSVRQGGETQYF
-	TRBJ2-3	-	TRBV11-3	TGTGCCAGCAGCTTTTCCCGGGGGGCGGATACGCAGTATTTT	CASSFSRGADTQYF
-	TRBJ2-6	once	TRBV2	TGTGCCAGCAGTTACCGAGAACGTGTACCGGTGAGCTCTGGGGCCAACGTCCTGACTTTC	CASSYRERVPVSSGANVLTF
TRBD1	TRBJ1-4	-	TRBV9	TGTGCCAGCAGCCCAACGGGACAGCAACAAGCAACTAATGAAAAACTGTTTTTT	CASSPTGQQQATNEKLFF
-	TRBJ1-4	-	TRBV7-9	TGTGCCAGCAGCTTAGTGGCGGATGATAATGAAAAACTGTTTTTT	CASSLVADDNEKLFF
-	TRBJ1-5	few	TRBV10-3	TGTGCCCGCGAGGCAAGGAGCGTCAAGCAGCCCCAGCATTTT	CAREARSVKQPQHF
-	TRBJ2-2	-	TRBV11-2	TGTGCCAGCAGCTTTCCTCTGGAGGGAGGAGCGAACACCGGGGAGCTGTTTTTT	CASSFPLEGGANTGELFF
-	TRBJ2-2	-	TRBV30	TGTGCCTGGAGTGTGAACCGGGTCCCGGGGGCCGGGGAGCTGTTTTTT	CAWSVNRVPGAGELFF
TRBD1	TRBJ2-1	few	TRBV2	TGTGCCAGCGGCGACAGGGGGGGGTACAATGAGCAGTTCTTC	CASGDRGGYNEQFF
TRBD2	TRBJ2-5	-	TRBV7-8	TGTGCCAGCAGCCCCTCGGGGGGGAGGGTCCTGGAGACCCAGTACTTC	CASSPSGGRVLETQYF
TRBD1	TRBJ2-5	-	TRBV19	TGTGCCAGTAGGTTTGGCCGAGGACAGGGGAGATCAGAGACCCAGTACTTC	CASRFGRGQGRSETQYF
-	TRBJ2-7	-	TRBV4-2	TGTGCCAGCAGCCAATTTCGGGGTACCTACGAGCAGTACTTC	CASSQFRGTYEQYF
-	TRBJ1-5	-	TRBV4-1	TGCGCCAGCAGCCAAGAAATCGATCAGCCCCAGCATTTT	CASSQEIDQPQHF
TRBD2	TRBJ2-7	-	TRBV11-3	TGTGCCAGCAGCTTAGCTAGCGGGACCACCTACGAGCAGTACTTC	CASSLASGTTYEQYF
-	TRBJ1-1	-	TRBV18	TGTGCCAGCTCACCAGGGGCTATGAACACTGAAGCTTTCTTT	CASSPGAMNTEAFF
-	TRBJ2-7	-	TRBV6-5	TGTGCCAGCAGTACGAACCGGGCCATGGGGGGCGAGCAGTACTTC	CASSTNRAMGGEQYF
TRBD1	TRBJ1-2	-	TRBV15	TGTGCCACCAGCAGAGGGAGGACAGGGGGGTACCTTTGGGATGGCTACACCTTC	CATSRGRTGGYLWDGYTF
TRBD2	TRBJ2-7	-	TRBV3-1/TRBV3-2	TGTGCCAGCAGCCAAGATCCAGGACTAGTTTTCGAGCAGTACTTC	CASSQDPGLVFEQYF
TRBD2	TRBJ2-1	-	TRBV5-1	TGCGCCAGCAGCGAACCCAGCGGGAATTACAATGAGCAGTTCTTC	CASSEPSGNYNEQFF
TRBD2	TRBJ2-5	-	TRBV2	TGTGCCAGCAGGGGATCTAGCGGACAAGAGACCCAGTACTTC	CASRGSSGQETQYF
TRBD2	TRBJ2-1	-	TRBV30	TGTGCCTGGAATTCGGAATGGACTAGCGGGTCCAGGGTGGTCCCCGAGCAGTTCTTC	CAWNSEWTSGSRVVPEQFF
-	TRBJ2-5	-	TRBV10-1	TGCGCCAGCAGCGCCAGGGGACCCCAAGAGACCCAGTACTTC	CASSARGPQETQYF
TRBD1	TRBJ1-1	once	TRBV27	TGTGCCAGCAGTAGAAGTGACAGGGACACTGAAGCTTTCTTT	CASSRSDRDTEAFF
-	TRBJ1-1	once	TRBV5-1	TGCGCCAGCAGCTTGGGAGGGGGTGAAGGCGCTGAAGCTTTCTTT	CASSLGGGEGAEAFF
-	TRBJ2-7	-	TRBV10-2	TGCGCCAGCAGTGAAGCTGTCTCCTACGAGCAGTACTTC	CASSEAVSYEQYF
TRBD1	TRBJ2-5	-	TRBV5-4	TGTGCCAGCAGCTCGGACAGGGGGCGGTGGGAGACCCAGTACTTC	CASSSDRGRWETQYF
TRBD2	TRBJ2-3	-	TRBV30	TGTGCCTGGAAGCGGGGGAATGTGGGAGATACGCAGTATTTT	CAWKRGNVGDTQYF
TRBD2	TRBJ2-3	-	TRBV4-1	TGCGCCAGCAGCCAAGGACTAGCATTCACAGATACGCAGTATTTT	CASSQGLAFTDTQYF
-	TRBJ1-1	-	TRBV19	TGTGCCAGTAGTCGGAGGGAGACTGAAGCTTTCTTT	CASSRRETEAFF
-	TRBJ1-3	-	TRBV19	TGTGCCAGTAACGATCCAAGGGGCTCTGGAAACACCATATATTTT	CASNDPRGSGNTIYF
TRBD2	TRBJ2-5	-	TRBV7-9	TGTGCCAGCGTTGACAATAGCGGGAGCCATGGGGCCCAGTACTTC	CASVDNSGSHGAQYF
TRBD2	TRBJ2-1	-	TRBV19	TGTGCCAGTAGCGCTACTAGCGGGAGGCGGTACAATGAGCAGTTCTTC	CASSATSGRRYNEQFF
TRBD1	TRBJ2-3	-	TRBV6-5	TGTGCCAGCAGTCGGACAGGGGATGATACGCAGTATTTT	CASSRTGDDTQYF
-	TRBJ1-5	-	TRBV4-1	TGCGCCAGCAGCCAAGCTCGACAGCCCAATCAGCCCCAGCATTTT	CASSQARQPNQPQHF
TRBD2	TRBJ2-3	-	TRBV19	TGTGCCAGTAGTATAGGCCCTAGCGGGAGCCGACCAGATACGCAGTATTTT	CASSIGPSGSRPDTQYF
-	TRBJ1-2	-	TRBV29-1	TGCAGCGTTGCCCACAGTAACTATGGCTACACCTTC	CSVAHSNYGYTF